The source of this TCR beta chain is a study of siplizumab effects on memory and regulatory T cells. The study assayed approximately 100,000 TCR templates per sample. The data were produced by immunoSEQ multiplex PCR, yet TCRdb's version contains in-frame clones alone and is incomplete. The table records tens of thousands of clones, just over 95% of them present only once. V lost 1 base and J lost 2; bases outside the gene matches: 1. Germline-derived CDR1 and CDR2 are LNHDA and SQIVND (reference sequence). The CDR3 has 15 amino acids. The source material was naive CD8+ T cells sorted from blood. The genes are TRBV19 and TRBJ2-5; 10 bases fit TRBD2. The source is a human donor in good health. The CDR3 loop reads CASSIGTSGQETQYF. The CDR3 DNA is TGTGCCAGTAGTATAGGGACTAGCGGTCAAGAGACCCAGTACTTC. The variable domain in full, with the rest retrieved from reference TRBV19 and TRBJ2-5, is DGGITQSPKYLFRKEGQNVTLSCEQNLNHDAMYWYRQDPGQGLRLIYYSQIVNDFQKGDIAEGYSVSREKKESFPLTVTSAQKNPTAFYLCASSIGTSGQETQYFGPGTRLLVL.